The 2 T cell receptor beta chains reported below all come from one sample, sequenced in a study of blood T cell repertoires in COVID-19. The repertoire was sequenced with immunoSEQ multiplex PCR; TCRdb's copy has only in-frame clones and lacks some. The sample lists around 130,000 clones, around 83% occurring once. The sample comprised PBMCs or T cells enriched from blood (not recorded which). Receptor source: a man in his thirties or forties who had recovered from COVID-19.

The chain uses TRBV7-9 and TRBJ2-1; D is perhaps TRBD2 (5 bases). Germline V lookup: CDR1 SEHNR, CDR2 FQNEAQ (reference sequence). V was cut by 2 bases and J by 0 bases, with 14 bases left in between. The CDR3 length is 17 residues. This CDR3 reads CASSLSGLASSYNEQFF. In DNA form, the CDR3 reads TGTGCCAGCAGCTTAAGCGGACTCGCGAGCTCCTACAATGAGCAGTTCTTC.

This chain connects TRBV6-5 to TRBJ1-5; D might be TRBD1 (5 bases). Germline V gene data show CDR1 as MNHEY and CDR2 as SVGAGI. The CDR3 extends over 14 amino acids. V lost 2 bases to trimming and J lost 5 bases, with 10 bases between them. The CDR3 loop is CASSYGGWDQPQHF. The CDR3 DNA follows: TGTGCCAGCAGTTACGGGGGGTGGGATCAGCCCCAGCATTTT.